The next 2 T cell receptor beta chains were all read from a single sample in a study of blood T cell repertoires in COVID-19. Data came from immunoSEQ multiplex PCR; TCRdb stores just in-frame clones and leaves some out. The sample carries a few hundred thousand clones, approximately 90% recorded once. Source material: peripheral blood. These receptor sequences come from a woman in her twenties or thirties with COVID-19, enrolled during active disease.

The chain carries TRBV2 and TRBJ2-4, with D perhaps matching TRBD1 (6 bases). The CDR3 length is 15 residues. Trimming shortened V by 1 base and J by 9 bases, and 16 bases separated the two germline ends. CDR1 is SNHLY and CDR2 is FYNNEI in the germline V gene. CDR3 in amino acids: CASSEGLGGASIQYF. The CDR3 nucleotides read TGTGCCAGCAGTGAAGGGCTAGGGGGAGCTAGCATTCAGTACTTC.

The gene calls are TRBV5-5 and TRBJ2-7; 7 bases line up with TRBD1. With V trimmed by 4 bases and J by 6 bases, 10 bases remained unmatched. The length of the CDR3 is 14 residues. Germline lookup yields CDR1 SGHKS and CDR2 YYEKEE (reference sequence). The CDR3 DNA reads as TGTGCCAGCAGCCTCCGAGGACAGGATCCCGAGCAGTACTTC. This translates into CASSLRGQDPEQYF.